The present T cell receptor beta chain was sequenced within a study of siplizumab effects on memory and regulatory T cells. Clones were sequenced by immunoSEQ multiplex PCR, and TCRdb holds only the in-frame ones, with some missing. There are around 78,000 clones in the sample; roughly 89% occur only once, and roughly 30% lies in the top ten. Worth noting for this clone: What it binds is unknown.

Broader study findings: Among sequences traceable to unstimulated CD4+ memory cells, alloreactive ones were significantly reduced by siplizumab.

This CDR3 spans 16 amino acids. J is TRBJ2-1 and V is TRBV21-1; the table's D call TRBD2 went unverified against the DNA. TRBV21-1 is listed as a pseudogene. Sequencing input: CD8+ T cells sorted from blood. The TCR sequence derives from a human donor in good health. CDR3 in amino acids: CASSLPRSGPYNEQFF. The CDR3 region has the DNA TGTGCCAGCAGCCTCCCAAGGAGCGGTCCCTACAATGAGCAGTTCTTC.